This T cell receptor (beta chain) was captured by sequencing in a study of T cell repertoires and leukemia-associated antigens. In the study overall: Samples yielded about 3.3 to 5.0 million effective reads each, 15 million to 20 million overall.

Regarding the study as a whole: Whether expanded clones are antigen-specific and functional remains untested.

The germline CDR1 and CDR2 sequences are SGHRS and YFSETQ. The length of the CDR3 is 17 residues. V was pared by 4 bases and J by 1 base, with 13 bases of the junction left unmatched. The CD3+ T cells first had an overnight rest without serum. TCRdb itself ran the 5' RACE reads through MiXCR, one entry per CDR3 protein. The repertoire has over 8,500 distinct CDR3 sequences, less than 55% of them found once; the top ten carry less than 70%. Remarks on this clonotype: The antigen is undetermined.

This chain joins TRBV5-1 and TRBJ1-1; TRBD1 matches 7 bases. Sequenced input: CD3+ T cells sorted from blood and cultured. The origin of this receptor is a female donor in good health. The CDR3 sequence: CASSISLQGSTNTEAFF. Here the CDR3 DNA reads TGCGCCAGCAGCATTTCCCTACAGGGGTCGACGAACACTGAAGCTTTCTTT.